This passage covers 32 T cell receptor beta chains from one sample sequenced in a study of breast tumors, draining lymph nodes, adjacent tissues listed by TCRdb under 2016. The library was built by means of multiplex PCR. TCRdb lists the instrument as Illumina HiSeq 2000. TCRdb took the public reads, trimmed them with fastp at Q25, ran MiXCR for clone calling and kept in-frame beta chains. Identical CDR3 protein sequences are pooled into one entry, listed with their most common genes and DNA. For this sample the table gives about 16,000 distinct CDR3 sequences, of which about 45% were detected only once. The ten largest clones represent 10% to 15% of the sample. Material for sequencing was tumor-adjacent breast tissue. The receptors stem from a female donor with breast cancer. Some clones in this sample may be carry-over from other donors' samples.

In regard to this clonotype: A read error is possible here, since a much larger clone lies one base away. Without the conserved terminal phenylalanine or tryptophan, this CDR3 likely stems from a read error. The DNA is left out, because the CDR3 cannot be placed on it with certainty; the CDR3 is given as TCRdb lists it. The rearrangement joins TRBV30 to TRBJ2-6. The CDR3 is 14 amino acids long, termini counted. The V gene's germline CDR1 is GTSNPN and CDR2 SVGIG (reference sequence). CDR3 loop: CAWSRASGANVPTS.

This chain joins TRBV5-1 and TRBJ2-7; 9 bases map to TRBD1. The trim removed 2 bases at V and 0 bases at J, leaving 6 bases unmatched. The CDR3 loop spans 16 amino acids. The germline gives CDR1 SGHRS, CDR2 YFSETQ. The CDR3 region is CASSFSGTGLSYEQYF. As DNA, the CDR3 is TGCGCCAGCAGCTTTTCCGGGACAGGGCTCTCCTACGAGCAGTACTTC.

This clonotype was recorded at least ten times. The chain carries TRBV19 and TRBJ1-2, with D tentatively TRBD1 (6 bases). The V gene lost 6 bases and the J gene lost 4 bases, with 18 bases spanning the gap. Germline V gene lookup returns CDR1 LNHDA and CDR2 SQIVND (reference sequence). The CDR3 spans 15 residues. The chain's CDR3 is CASSANFDRIYGYTF. Here the CDR3 DNA reads TGTGCCAGTAGCGCAAATTTCGACAGGATCTATGGCTACACCTTC.

This clonotype has a handful of counts. V and J are TRBV6-4 and TRBJ1-6; D gene uncertain. This CDR3 is built from 18 residues. The V and J ends lost 6 bases and 0 bases respectively, with 18 bases between them. CDR1 MRHNA and CDR2 SNTAGT come from the germline V gene. CDR3 region: CASSPDEHLSSYNSPLHF. DNA of the CDR3: TGTGCCAGCAGCCCCGATGAGCATCTAAGCTCCTATAATTCACCCCTCCACTTT.

This clonotype was counted ten times or more. V gene TRBV19 combines with J gene TRBJ1-1; D is unresolved. The germline gives CDR1 LNHDA, CDR2 SQIVND (reference sequence). Trimming took off 4 bases at V and 0 bases at J, with 6 bases between the two ends. The CDR3 consists of 13 residues. In nucleotides, the CDR3 is TGTGCCAGTAGTACGACCTTGAACACTGAAGCTTTCTTT. Protein product: CASSTTLNTEAFF.

V and J are TRBV7-9 and TRBJ2-4, with D perhaps TRBD2 (6 bases). Germline V gives CDR1 SEHNR, CDR2 FQNEAQ (reference sequence). Between the trimmed V and J ends, which lost 2 bases and 5 bases, there was a span of 19 bases. The CDR3 loop spans 17 amino acids. In DNA, the CDR3 is TGTGCCAGCAGCTTACTTGGTATCGCGGGAAAGGAAAACATTCAGTACTTC. Encoded protein: CASSLLGIAGKENIQYF.

CDR3 loop: CARRLAEHTGELFF. DNA for the CDR3: TGTGCCAGAAGACTAGCGGAGCACACCGGGGAGCTGTTTTTT. V and J are TRBV6-5 and TRBJ2-2, with 9 positions matching TRBD2. Germline-derived CDR1 and CDR2 are MNHEY and SVGAGI. V gave up 9 bases and J gave up 3 bases; unmatched junction bases: 5. CDR3 length: 14 residues.

This clonotype was counted only a few times. The chain employs TRBV7-2 and TRBJ1-2; D gene ambiguous. Germline-derived CDR1 and CDR2 are SGHTA and FQGNSA. There are 14 residues in the CDR3. Trimming shortened V by 5 bases and J by 5 bases, and 15 bases separated the two germline ends. Here the CDR3 reads CASSLQQRLYGYTF. In DNA, the CDR3 is TGTGCCAGCAGCCTACAGCAACGGTTGTATGGCTACACCTTC. The full variable domain, in which reference TRBV7-2 and TRBJ1-2 provide the parts outside the CDR3, is GAGVSQSPSNKVTEKGKDVELRCDPISGHTALYWYRQSLGQGLEFLIYFQGNSAPDKSGLPSDRFSAERTGGSVSTLTIQRTQQEDSAVYLCASSLQQRLYGYTFGSGTRLTVV.

This clonotype qualifies as medium-sized. The rearrangement joins TRBV5-1 to TRBJ1-2; tentative D call: TRBD1 (5 bases). Trimming cost V 4 bases and J 2 bases, with 12 bases left between them. Germline V CDR1 and CDR2: SGHRS, YFSETQ. The CDR3 covers 14 residues. CDR3: CASSPVGDNYGYTF. The CDR3 DNA is TGCGCCAGCAGCCCCGTGGGGGACAACTATGGCTACACCTTC.

This clonotype was recorded many times. The chain has TRBV4-1 and TRBJ2-4, with TRBD2 matching over 8 bases. This CDR3 has 17 amino acids. The V gene's germline CDR1 is MGHRA and CDR2 YSYEKL. Trimming at V came to 0 bases and at J to 0 bases, leaving 4 bases not matched to a gene. The CDR3 sequence is CASSQEGSGVAKNIQYF. The CDR3 DNA reads as TGCGCCAGCAGCCAAGAAGGTAGCGGGGTAGCCAAAAACATTCAGTACTTC.

The rearrangement uses TRBV7-9 and TRBJ2-1; TRBD2 agrees at 13 bases. V gave up 1 base and J gave up 7 bases; unmatched junction bases: 4. Per the germline V gene, CDR1 is SEHNR and CDR2 is FQNEAQ (reference sequence). CDR3 length: 16 amino acids. The CDR3 DNA sequence: TGTGCCAGCAGCTTAGGGACTAGCGGGAGTGGGAATGAGCAGTTCTTC. It encodes CASSLGTSGSGNEQFF. The entire variable domain, with the rest obtained from reference TRBV7-9 and TRBJ2-1, is as follows: DTGVSQNPRHKITKRGQNVTFRCDPISEHNRLYWYRQTLGQGPEFLTYFQNEAQLEKSRLLSDRFSAERPKGSFSTLEIQRTEQGDSAMYLCASSLGTSGSGNEQFFGPGTRLTVL.

The chain combines TRBV2 with TRBJ1-2, with a weak D call TRBD1 (6 bases). This CDR3 contains 13 residues. Trimming stripped 10 bases from V and 6 bases from J, with 18 bases between. Germline CDR1 is SNHLY and CDR2 is FYNNEI. DNA for the CDR3: TGTGCCACCCTATCCAGCAGGGGAAATGGCTACACCTTC. It is translated as CATLSSRGNGYTF. The full variable domain, rest sourced from reference TRBV2 and TRBJ1-2, is EPEVTQTPSHQVTQMGQEVILRCVPISNHLYFYWYRQILGQKVEFLVSFYNNEISEKSEIFDDQFSVERPDGSNFTLKIRSTKLEDSAMYFCATLSSRGNGYTFGSGTRLTVV.

As to this clonotype: A much larger clone is a single base away; this may be a read error. V is TRBV28 and J is TRBJ2-3; the D is unclear. The CDR3 runs to 15 residues. Per germline, CDR1 MDHEN and CDR2 SYDVKM. The CDR3 protein is CASNLSVPSTDTQYF. Written as DNA, the CDR3 is TGTGCCAGCAATTTATCAGTCCCGAGCACAGATACGCAGTATTTT. Full variable domain (missing parts from reference TRBV28 and TRBJ2-3): DVKVTQSSRYLVKRTGEKVFLECVQDMDHENMFWYRQDPGLGLRLIYFSYDVKMKEKGDIPEGYSVSREKKERFSLILESASTNQTSMYLCASNLSVPSTDTQYFGPGTRLTVL.

This clonotype has more than one count but fewer than ten. This chain joins TRBV5-1 and TRBJ2-5; either TRBD1 or TRBD2 may fit D (5 bases each). The germline gives CDR1 SGHRS, CDR2 YFSETQ. Trimming removed 0 bases at V and 4 bases at J, with 16 bases between. The CDR3 loop spans 16 amino acids. CDR3 in DNA: TGCGCCAGCAGCTTGGAAGGACCACTAGGGGTAGAGACCCAGTACTTC. It is translated as CASSLEGPLGVETQYF. The full variable domain, rest sourced from reference TRBV5-1 and TRBJ2-5, is KAGVTQTPRYLIKTRGQQVTLSCSPISGHRSVSWYQQTPGQGLQFLFEYFSETQRNKGNFPGRFSGRQFSNSRSEMNVSTLELGDSALYLCASSLEGPLGVETQYFGPGTRLLVL.

This rearrangement joins TRBV12-3 or TRBV12-4 to TRBJ1-3, with 8 bases matching TRBD1. Trimming took 6 bases from V and 3 from J; bases not matched to a gene: 7. The CDR3 extends over 15 amino acids. The CDR3 coding sequence is TGTGCCAGCAGCAAGAGGACAGGGAATGGAAACACCATATATTTT. This gives the protein CASSKRTGNGNTIYF.

This chain joins TRBV2 and TRBJ2-7, with unresolved D. The CDR3 sequence is 14 residues long. Germline V gene data show CDR1 as SNHLY and CDR2 as FYNNEI. The V and J ends lost 2 bases and 7 bases respectively, with 15 bases between them. CDR3 in DNA: TGTGCCAGCAGTGAACGACAAGGGTTTAGGGAGCAGTACTTC. Residues: CASSERQGFREQYF.

This clonotype was found many times. The V and J genes are TRBV3-1 and TRBJ2-5, with 7 bases matching TRBD1. CDR3 length: 15 amino acids. Germline trimming cut 0 bases from V and 5 bases from J; bases unmatched to any gene: 6. Germline V gene lookup returns CDR1 LGHDT and CDR2 YNNKEL (reference sequence). CDR3 bases: TGTGCCAGCAGCCAAGATCCCAGGGGGTGGGAGACCCAGTACTTC. Its translation: CASSQDPRGWETQYF.

In this sample, this clonotype turned up many times. A junction end diverges from the germline sequence, so it may reflect a read error. This chain links TRBV6-6 with TRBJ2-5; no reliable D call. CDR1 is MNHNY and CDR2 is SVGAGI in the germline V gene (reference sequence). CDR3 length: 14 amino acids. The CDR3 here is CASSHSGSQETQYF. The CDR3 DNA sequence: TGTGCCAGCAGTCACTCCGGCAGCCAAGAGACCCAGTACTTC.

This chain uses TRBV4-2 with TRBJ2-7; 12 bases are a match to TRBD2. The CDR3 is made up of 15 amino acids. CDR1 and CDR2 from the germline V gene are LGHNA and YNFKEQ. V dropped 4 bases and J dropped 4; count of bases not matched to a gene: 5. The CDR3 here is CASSPLAGGGYEQYF. CDR3 sequence (DNA): TGTGCCAGCAGCCCACTAGCGGGGGGAGGATACGAGCAGTACTTC.

In its sample, this clonotype is medium-sized. The J gene is TRBJ2-1, the V gene TRBV24-1; D remains unclear. Deletions cut 11 bases from V and 5 bases from J, with 12 bases between. This CDR3 is built from 12 residues. The germline CDR1 and CDR2 sequences are KGHDR and SFDVKD. CDR3 DNA sequence: TGTGCCAGGAGCCGTGGGAACAATGAGCAGTTCTTC. Its translation: CARSRGNNEQFF.

The gene calls are TRBV29-1 and TRBJ2-5; a possible D gene is TRBD2 (6 bases). The CDR3 is 18 amino acids. V was pared by 5 bases and J by 7 bases, with 32 bases between. The germline gives CDR1 SQVTM, CDR2 ANQGSEA. In DNA form, the CDR3 reads TGCAGCGTTCTGCCCTATGAAGGACTAAACCTCGTTACGGCGACCCAGTACTTC. It codes for CSVLPYEGLNLVTATQYF.

The chain has TRBV11-2 and TRBJ2-1; no firm D call. This CDR3 comprises 13 residues. In germline, CDR1 is SGHAT, CDR2 FQNNGV. V lost 2 bases, J lost 12 bases, and 14 bases lay in between. The CDR3 here is CASSLYSYTGQFF. CDR3 DNA sequence: TGTGCCAGCAGCTTATACAGTTACACTGGGCAGTTCTTC.

The genes are TRBV28 and TRBJ1-5; tentatively, D is TRBD1 (5 bases). V shed 11 bases and J shed 6 bases, with 14 bases lying between them. The CDR3 is 12 amino acids. Germline loops: CDR1 MDHEN, CDR2 SYDVKM. CDR3 sequence: CASLSRVQPQHF. The CDR3 DNA reads as TGTGCCTCGTTGAGCAGGGTTCAGCCCCAGCATTTT. Full variable domain (rest looked up from reference TRBV28 and TRBJ1-5): DVKVTQSSRYLVKRTGEKVFLECVQDMDHENMFWYRQDPGLGLRLIYFSYDVKMKEKGDIPEGYSVSREKKERFSLILESASTNQTSMYLCASLSRVQPQHFGDGTRLSIL.

This clonotype was counted many times. The rearrangement uses TRBV2 and TRBJ1-1, with D perhaps TRBD1 (5 bases). With 2 bases removed from V and 0 bases from J, the gap between germline ends came to 10 bases. The CDR3 is 15 residues long. CDR1 SNHLY and CDR2 FYNNEI come from the germline V gene. This chain's CDR3 is CASSELGTVNTEAFF. The CDR3 bases are TGTGCCAGCAGTGAACTTGGGACTGTGAACACTGAAGCTTTCTTT.

This chain uses TRBV24-1 with TRBJ2-1, with D tentatively TRBD1 or TRBD2 (6 bases each). Germline assignment: CDR1 KGHDR and CDR2 SFDVKD. With 0 bases removed from V and 8 bases from J, the gap between germline ends came to 7 bases. The CDR3 totals 13 residues. The CDR3 sequence: CATSDLRGDEQFF. CDR3 bases: TGTGCCACCAGTGATTTGAGGGGGGATGAGCAGTTCTTC.

This sequence joins TRBV24-1 and TRBJ2-3, with D possibly called TRBD1 or TRBD2 (5 bases each). V lost 4 bases and J 2 bases, leaving 12 bases between the germline ends. CDR3 length: 15 residues. CDR1 is KGHDR and CDR2 is SFDVKD in the germline V gene. This CDR3 reads CATSENRDPTDTQYF. The CDR3 DNA reads as TGTGCCACCAGTGAAAACCGGGACCCCACAGATACGCAGTATTTT.

This clonotype was counted only a few times. Germline is not matched at one junction end, which may reflect a read error. The rearrangement joins TRBV2 to TRBJ2-6; D is ambiguous. Germline CDR1 SNHLY, CDR2 FYNNEI. The CDR3 is 13 residues long. CDR3 in DNA: TGTGCCAGTGAGGTCTCTGAGGCCAACGTCCTGACTTTC. Translated, it gives CASEVSEANVLTF.

A few counts support this clonotype. The chain combines TRBV20-1 with TRBJ1-5; possibly TRBD1 for D (6 bases). Germline V gene sequence: CDR1 DFQATT, CDR2 SNEGSKA (reference sequence). The CDR3 is made up of 14 amino acids. The germline V and J ends were trimmed by 4 bases and 5 bases, with 15 bases remaining between them. The DNA for the CDR3 is TGCAGTGCTAAGAGGGGGGCGAGGTATCAGCCCCAGCATTTT. Protein: CSAKRGARYQPQHF.

This rearrangement joins TRBV7-2 to TRBJ2-1; D is unresolved. Trimming stripped 3 bases from V and 7 bases from J, with 7 bases between. Germline CDR1 and CDR2: SGHTA and FQGNSA. The CDR3 covers 12 residues. The CDR3 nucleotides read TGTGCCAGCAGCTTTCTGGAGAATGAGCAGTTCTTC. This gives the protein CASSFLENEQFF.

This clonotype is medium-sized by share. The chain combines TRBV7-3 with TRBJ1-4; 10 bases align to TRBD1. Germline values: CDR1 SGHTA, CDR2 FQGTGA. V dropped 5 bases and J dropped 8; count of bases not matched to a gene: 8. The length of the CDR3 is 15 residues. The CDR3 DNA is TGTGCCAGCAGCCTCCGGGACAGGGGTAACGAAAAACTGTTTTTT. This gives the protein CASSLRDRGNEKLFF.

This clonotype turned up a few times. The rearrangement links TRBV7-9 to TRBJ1-4; D remains unclear. Germline CDR1 is SEHNR and CDR2 is FQNEAQ (reference sequence). The CDR3 contains 16 residues. V lost 1 base and J lost 0, with 9 bases in between. For the CDR3, the DNA is TGTGCCAGCAGCTTAGTGACTTCTGCAACTAATGAAAAACTGTTTTTT. Protein product: CASSLVTSATNEKLFF.

Turning to this clonotype: Germline and junction disagree at one end, which may indicate a read error. DNA for the CDR3: TGCAGTGCAGGGGGGACAGATTCACCCCCCCACTTT. Protein sequence: CSAGGTDSPPHF. The chain is built from TRBV20-1 and TRBJ1-6; 7 nucleotides line up with TRBD1. This CDR3 comprises 12 residues. Per germline, CDR1 DFQATT and CDR2 SNEGSKA (reference sequence).